This TCR beta chain was identified during a study of blood T cell repertoires in COVID-19. About the research overall: Acute and convalescent COVID-19 specimens originated in the United States, Italy and Spain. PBMCs, B-cell-depleted T cells, or T cells provided the cDNA or gDNA that made up the material.

The CDR3 sequence is 14 residues long. V lost 6 bases and J lost 2; bases outside the gene matches: 5. Germline loops: CDR1 ENHRY, CDR2 SYGVKD. As handled by the study authors: Estimation of nucleated cell counts was performed using reference gene primer amplification. The protocol was immunoSEQ multiplex PCR, while the TCRdb copy is restricted to in-frame clones and leaves out a portion. D and trimming come from the DNA, and the V and J calls and clone size come from that table. The sample has approximately 150,000 clones, more than 80% seen once. This rearrangement joins TRBV10-3 to TRBJ2-5; the match to TRBD1 covers 8 bases. This clonotype was sampled from an older woman with active COVID-19. The sample comprised peripheral blood. CDR3 nucleotides: TGTGCCATCAGGGCGGGACAGGCTCAAGAGACCCAGTACTTC. This encodes CAIRAGQAQETQYF.